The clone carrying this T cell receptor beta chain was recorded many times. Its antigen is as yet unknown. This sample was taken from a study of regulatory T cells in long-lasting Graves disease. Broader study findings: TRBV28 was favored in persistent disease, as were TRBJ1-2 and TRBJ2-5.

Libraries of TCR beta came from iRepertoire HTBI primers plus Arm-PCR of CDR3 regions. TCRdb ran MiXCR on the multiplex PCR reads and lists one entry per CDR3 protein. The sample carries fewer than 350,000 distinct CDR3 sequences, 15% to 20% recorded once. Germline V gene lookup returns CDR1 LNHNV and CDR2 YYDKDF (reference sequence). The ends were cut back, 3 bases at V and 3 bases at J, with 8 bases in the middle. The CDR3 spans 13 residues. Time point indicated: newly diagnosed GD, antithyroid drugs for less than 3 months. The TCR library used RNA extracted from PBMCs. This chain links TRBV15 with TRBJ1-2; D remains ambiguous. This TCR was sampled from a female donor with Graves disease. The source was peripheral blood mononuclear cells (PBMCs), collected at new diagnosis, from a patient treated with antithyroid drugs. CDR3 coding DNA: TGTGCCACCAGCAGGCCGGGGTACTATGGCTACACCTTC. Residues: CATSRPGYYGYTF.